This T cell receptor (beta chain) was recorded in a study of T-cell memory formation after mild COVID-19. Study results and caveats: CD8+ contracting clones occupied EMRA, while CD4+ ones occupied mainly CM and EM.

The CDR3 covers 11 residues. V dropped 6 bases and J dropped 5 bases, with 5 bases sitting between them. Germline V CDR1 and CDR2: MNHEY, SVGEGT. One entry per CDR3 protein, called by TCRdb with MiXCR from the 5' RACE reads. The table has tens of thousands of distinct CDR3 sequences, 7% to 9.5% seen once. This clonotype appeared a few times. The antigen is not known. The clonotype comes from a man aged 18 to 29 who had mild COVID-19 (a few samples of this study predate the infection). Cell type and time point are not known. The J gene is TRBJ2-1, the V gene TRBV6-2 or TRBV6-3; D is uncertain. Sample: PBMCs or a T cell subset sorted from them (not recorded which). CDR3 residues: CASRRHNEQFF. The CDR3, as DNA: TGTGCCAGCAGGCGGCACAATGAGCAGTTCTTC.